These 18 T cell receptor beta chains came from one sample sequenced in a study of Graves' ophthalmopathy and Graves' hyperthyroidism. Amplification from RNA transcripts yielded the TCR beta CDR3 regions. HTBI primers primed a first-round RT-PCR, and a second-round multiplex PCR followed. TCRdb reprocessed the multiplex PCR reads with MiXCR, giving one entry per CDR3 protein. The sample yields 600,000 to 950,000 distinct CDR3 sequences, approximately 40% seen once. Sequencing was performed on peripheral blood. The receptor set was obtained from an adult man with Graves' ophthalmopathy.

This clonotype was observed a few times. The rearrangement links TRBV7-9 to TRBJ2-6; tentative D call: TRBD1 (5 bases). Germline lookup yields CDR1 SEHNR and CDR2 FQNEAQ (reference sequence). The V gene lost 2 bases and the J gene lost 0 bases, with 23 bases spanning the gap. The CDR3 totals 21 residues. Written as DNA, the CDR3 is TGTGCCAGCAGCTTAAGTTATGACAGCCGAAGAAGAAACTCTGGGGCCAACGTCCTGACTTTC. It encodes CASSLSYDSRRRNSGANVLTF.

This chain uses TRBV20-1 with TRBJ1-5, with TRBD1 as a possible D gene (6 bases). Germline-derived CDR1 and CDR2 are DFQATT and SNEGSKA (reference sequence). The CDR3 consists of 12 residues. Deletions cut 6 bases from V and 7 bases from J, with 13 bases between. CDR3 region: CSAGDIGQPQHF. In nucleotides, the CDR3 is TGCAGTGCAGGGGACATTGGCCAGCCCCAGCATTTT.

This clonotype was seen repeatedly, ten times or more. V and J are TRBV7-2 and TRBJ2-5; TRBD2 matches 14 bases. Trimming removed 5 bases from V and 4 bases from J; junction bases left unmatched: 6. The CDR3 runs to 16 residues. Germline loops: CDR1 SGHTA, CDR2 FQGNSA. The CDR3 here is CASSRRTSGRLETQYF. The CDR3 nucleotides read TGTGCCAGCAGCCGTCGGACTAGCGGGAGGTTAGAGACCCAGTACTTC.

This clonotype came up a few times. V usage is TRBV4-3 and J usage is TRBJ2-7; tentatively, D is TRBD2 (6 bases). The CDR3 has 14 amino acids. With 2 bases removed from V and 5 bases from J, the gap between germline ends came to 13 bases. From germline, CDR1 is LGHNA and CDR2 YSLEER. CDR3 coding DNA: TGCGCCAGCAGCCAATGGGGTTGGGGGGACGAGCAGTACTTC. Its protein is CASSQWGWGDEQYF.

This clonotype was observed a single time. The J gene is TRBJ2-7, the V gene TRBV6-6; D is unclear. Germline V lookup: CDR1 MNHNY, CDR2 SVGAGI (reference sequence). The CDR3 has 15 amino acids. V lost 4 bases to trimming and J lost 1 base, with 14 bases between them. CDR3: CASSLLSVLSYEQYF. In DNA form, the CDR3 reads TGTGCCAGCAGTTTGCTATCGGTACTTTCCTACGAGCAGTACTTC.

This chain links TRBV25-1 with TRBJ1-2, with D possibly being TRBD1 (6 bases). The germline V gene has CDR1 MGHDK and CDR2 SYGVNS. This CDR3 region has 17 residues. The V end lost 6 bases, the J end lost 2 bases, and 22 bases lay between the germline ends. In DNA form, the CDR3 reads TGTGCCAGCAGCCAAGATCCGCTGCCTCAGGGGAACTATGGCTACACCTTC. Its protein product is CASSQDPLPQGNYGYTF.

J is TRBJ2-5 and V is TRBV20-1; 11 bases match TRBD2. V was clipped by 4 bases and J by 4 bases; unmatched bases: 5. The CDR3 covers 14 residues. Germline CDR1 is DFQATT and CDR2 is SNEGSKA (reference sequence). CDR3 residues: CSAIAGGWGETQYF. CDR3 in DNA: TGCAGTGCTATAGCGGGAGGGTGGGGAGAGACCCAGTACTTC.

This clonotype was picked up many times. The genes are TRBV9 and TRBJ1-2; unclear D gene. V lost 3 bases, J lost 6 bases, and 12 bases lay in between. CDR3 size: 13 residues. Germline loops: CDR1 SGDLS, CDR2 YYNGEE. DNA of the CDR3: TGTGCCAGCAGCGCGCACGGAGGAAATGGCTACACCTTC. This codes for CASSAHGGNGYTF.

This chain connects TRBV7-2 to TRBJ2-5; 10 bases match TRBD2. Germline lookup yields CDR1 SGHTA and CDR2 FQGNSA. The CDR3 totals 15 residues. The junction had 10 bases not matched to a gene; V was cut back by 5 bases and J by 7 bases. The DNA of the CDR3 is TGTGCCAGCAGCCCCTCAGCGGGAGGGGGGAGGACCCAGTACTTC. The encoded protein is CASSPSAGGGRTQYF.

This clonotype was counted ten times or more. This chain uses TRBV20-1 with TRBJ1-6; D not certain. Deletions cut 8 bases from V and 7 bases from J, with 15 bases between. The V gene's germline CDR1 is DFQATT and CDR2 SNEGSKA (reference sequence). The CDR3 covers 13 residues. The CDR3 sequence is CSTVYGENSPLHF. Here the CDR3 DNA reads TGCAGTACGGTCTACGGGGAGAATTCACCCCTCCACTTT.

The chain employs TRBV14 and TRBJ1-5; D is unclear. The CDR3 runs 13 residues. Germline CDR1 and CDR2: SGHDN and FVKESK. V was pared by 0 bases and J by 6 bases, with 6 bases between. The CDR3 region is CASSQDERQPQHF. The DNA for the CDR3 is TGTGCCAGCAGCCAAGATGAACGTCAGCCCCAGCATTTT.

This clonotype has at least ten counts. The rearrangement uses TRBV5-4 and TRBJ1-6, with TRBD1 identical over 7 bases. This CDR3 spans 13 amino acids. With V trimmed by 4 bases and J by 7 bases, 2 bases remained unmatched. Per germline, CDR1 SGHNT and CDR2 YYREEE (reference sequence). The CDR3 region is CASSRDSNSPLHF. CDR3 in DNA: TGTGCCAGCAGCCGGGACAGCAATTCACCCCTCCACTTT.

The rearrangement joins TRBV29-1 to TRBJ2-7; D remains unclear. Germline CDR1 is SQVTM and CDR2 is ANQGSEA. V lost 8 bases and J 6 bases, leaving 14 bases between the germline ends. The CDR3 runs to 11 residues. For the CDR3, the DNA is TGCAGCTTTGGAGTACCTACCGAGCAGTACTTC. This codes for CSFGVPTEQYF.

This clonotype has only a few counts. V is TRBV12-3 or TRBV12-4 and J is TRBJ1-1; D remains unclear. There are 15 residues in the CDR3. With 2 bases removed from V and 0 bases from J, the gap between germline ends came to 10 bases. CDR3 nucleotides: TGTGCCAGCAGTTTATCGTACAGTATGAACACTGAAGCTTTCTTT. It codes for CASSLSYSMNTEAFF.

CDR3 DNA sequence: TGTGCCAGTAGTATATCCTGGGATGAGACCCAGCATTTT. The encoded protein is CASSISWDETQHF. The J gene is TRBJ1-5, the V gene TRBV19; D unclear. The CDR3 is 13 residues long. The germline V gene encodes CDR1 LNHDA and CDR2 SQIVND (reference sequence). Trimming took 2 bases from V and 11 from J, leaving 13 bases between them.

The chain couples TRBV2 to TRBJ2-3; the D gene is possibly TRBD1 (6 bases). The CDR3 totals 13 residues. V was trimmed by 6 bases and J by 7 bases, leaving 14 bases between them. Germline CDR1 and CDR2: SNHLY and FYNNEI. This CDR3 is CASSVGTKNTQYF. The CDR3 DNA sequence: TGTGCCAGCAGCGTTGGGACAAAGAATACGCAGTATTTT.

About this clonotype itself: The CDR3 does not end in the conserved phenylalanine or tryptophan, so this is likely a read error. The DNA is left out, because the CDR3 cannot be placed on it with certainty; the CDR3 is given as TCRdb lists it. This sequence joins TRBV24-1 and TRBJ1-3; TRBD1 reflects the table's D call only, with no check against the DNA. Germline CDR1 is KGHDR and CDR2 is SFDVKD. The CDR3 has 10 residues if both end residues are counted. CDR3 residues: CATSGRGEGD.

The table lists this clonotype with a few counts. The junction shows a germline mismatch at one end, possibly a read error. The rearrangement joins TRBV7-9 to TRBJ2-2; D possibly uses TRBD1 or TRBD2 (5 bases each). Germline V gene sequence: CDR1 SEHNR, CDR2 FQNEAQ (reference sequence). The CDR3 consists of 15 residues. CDR3 DNA: TGCGCCAGCAGCTTGGTGGGGGTGCGTGGCGGGGAGCTGTTTTTT. Its translation: CASSLVGVRGGELFF. The whole variable domain, remainder taken from reference TRBV7-9 and TRBJ2-2, is DTGVSQNPRHKITKRGQNVTFRCDPISEHNRLYWYRQTLGQGPEFLTYFQNEAQLEKSRLLSDRFSAERPKGSFSTLEIQRTEQGDSAMYLCASSLVGVRGGELFFGEGSRLTVL.